This section outlines one T cell receptor (beta chain) sequence together with its context. Its antigen remains unidentified. The record has no base qualities; no much larger clone is one base away. Looking up the germline V gene yields CDR1 MDHEN and CDR2 SYDVKM. V gives up 4 bases and J gives up 2 bases, and the segment between their germline ends measures 15 bases. The CDR3, from cysteine to phenylalanine, totals 16 residues. Just CDR3 DNA is preserved here, 48 bases in frame from base 1. TCRbeta CDR3 regions were amplified from genomic DNA by means of the immunoSEQ Assay, a bias-controlled multiplex PCR. The paper's processing steps were these. The number of nucleated cells in each sample was estimated from the amplification of reference gene primers within the assay. To quantify the absolute abundance of each unique TCRbeta CDR3 rearrangement, sequence reads were collapsed and filtered. For each sample, productive Simpson clonality was calculated by taking the square root of Simpson's diversity index across productive rearrangements. TCRdb retrieved this table from immuneACCESS and kept in-frame rearrangements only. Not all clones are present; in checked studies, unresolved V genes account for under half, and no reason is known for the remainder. D and trimming come from the DNA, and the V and J calls and clone size come from that table. Here the sample has under 400,000 clones; approximately 90% occur a single time. The ten largest clones take up 3% to 4% of the sample.

The data are from a study of blood T cell repertoires in COVID-19 (TCRdb year 2020). About the investigation overall: The collaborator samples originated in the United States, Italy and Spain and spanned the acute and convalescent phases of COVID-19. The prospective study material was composed of cDNA or gDNA derived from T cells, B-cell-depleted T cells, or PBMCs. The dataset comprised deeply sampled blood TCRbeta repertoires from subjects exposed to, actively infected with, or recovered from COVID-19. A freely available public database, intended as a resource for researchers studying the immune response to SARS-CoV-2, is where the repertoires were released. Samples came from the ongoing ImmuneRACE study (first 160 participants) plus 1,254 subjects from 6 global collaborators. Sample metadata almost always included a de-identified subject ID, COVID-19 status, age in years and sex. HLA class I and class II types, where available, came from metadata supplied by the sample provider rather than from assay-based typing. The full study reports these points: Clinical and demographic metadata were provided uncurated, with the amount varying by source and participant.

One collaborating source in Seattle enrolled patients during active infection and followed them longitudinally through the course of disease. Whole blood was collected in K2EDTA tubes by collaborating institutions according to the institutions' own protocols. Collaborator samples were shipped for TCRbeta analysis as frozen whole blood, isolated PBMCs, or DNA extracted from either sample type. This TCR derives from a woman aged 55-75 years with COVID-19, enrolled during active disease. The sequencing sample was made of peripheral blood. The V gene is TRBV28 and the J gene is TRBJ1-5; TRBD1 is possibly the D segment (6 matching bases). The nucleotide sequence is TGTGCCAGCAGTTCCCCAGGGGATTGGGGCAATCAGCCCCAGCATTTT. It codes for CASSSPGDWGNQPQHF.